What follows are 4 T cell receptor beta chains derived from one specimen sequenced in a study of T cells in Graves' hyperthyroidism and ophthalmopathy. It was RNA transcripts that yielded the amplified TCR beta CDR3 regions. Initially, a first-round RT-PCR of the TCR CDR3 employed the HTBI primer set. One entry per CDR3 protein results from TCRdb running MiXCR on the multiplex PCR reads. The table lists around 340,000 distinct CDR3 sequences, about 15% of them singletons. Source material: blood. These receptors were taken from a man under 40 with Graves' hyperthyroidism.

V and J are TRBV20-1 and TRBJ1-1; D unresolved. Germline lookup yields CDR1 DFQATT and CDR2 SNEGSKA (reference sequence). V was clipped by 0 bases and J by 0 bases, with 11 bases between them. The length of the CDR3 is 15 residues. In nucleotides, the CDR3 is TGCAGTGCTAGAGATCTTGGCAGGATGAACACTGAAGCTTTCTTT. The encoded protein is CSARDLGRMNTEAFF.

The chain links TRBV10-2 to TRBJ2-1; D is undetermined. Trimming took off 0 bases at V and 8 bases at J, with 2 bases between the two ends. The CDR3 sequence is 11 residues long. From germline, CDR1 is WSHSY and CDR2 SAAADI. The CDR3 sequence is CASSESDEQFF. The DNA for the CDR3 is TGCGCCAGCAGTGAGTCTGATGAGCAGTTCTTC.

In this sample, this clonotype turned up many times. The gene calls are TRBV10-1 and TRBJ2-1; 9 bases line up with TRBD2. This CDR3 region has 13 residues. Germline V gene sequence: CDR1 WNHNN, CDR2 SYGVQD (reference sequence). The junction had 8 bases not matched to a gene; V was cut back by 10 bases and J by 7 bases. CDR3 region: CATKLSGRNEQFF. The CDR3 DNA reads TGCGCCACCAAACTTAGCGGGAGAAATGAGCAGTTCTTC.

The chain joins TRBV20-1 to TRBJ2-2, with 11 bases identical to TRBD2. Germline-derived CDR1 and CDR2 are DFQATT and SNEGSKA (reference sequence). V was pared by 3 bases and J by 7 bases, with 10 bases of the junction left unmatched. CDR3 length: 16 amino acids. This CDR3 is CSARAGTSGRSGELFF. CDR3 in DNA: TGCAGTGCTAGGGCCGGGACTAGCGGCAGGAGCGGGGAGCTGTTTTTT.